This T cell receptor (beta chain) came from a study of shared clonotypes between healthy human individuals. Study outcomes and limitations: Limited genetic and exposure-history diversity came from having few donors.

The assay was immunoSEQ multiplex PCR, and TCRdb's table has in-frame clones only and misses some. The sample shows millions of clones, 85% to 95% of them seen only once. A note on this clone: Its antigen is unidentified.

Trimming took 2 bases from V and 3 from J; bases not matched to a gene: 9. The CDR3 runs 16 residues. Germline V gives CDR1 SGHRS, CDR2 YFSETQ. The chain recombines TRBV5-1 with TRBJ2-7, with TRBD1 matching 9 bases. The clonotype comes from a man aged 18 to 29 in good health. Sequenced sample: naive CD4+ T cells sorted from blood. Subset denoted: CD45RA+ positively selected. This chain's CDR3 is CASSLRSGQGDYEQYF. The CDR3, as DNA: TGCGCCAGCAGCTTAAGATCGGGACAGGGAGACTACGAGCAGTACTTC.